This T cell receptor (beta chain) emerged from a study of shared clonotypes between healthy human individuals. Looking at the study overall: A couple of female and three male donors aged 18 to 49 were enrolled.

This CDR3 spans 16 amino acids. The germline V gene encodes CDR1 MGHRA and CDR2 YSYEKL. Trimming cost V 1 base and J 5 bases; bases outside gene matches: 8. Study-wide results and caveats: Larger estimated richness was generally seen in naive subsets than in memory subsets. Despite large depth, sorted-subset datasets appeared incompletely sequenced.

In the case of this clone: Its antigen is not known.

Profiling relied on immunoSEQ multiplex PCR, and the TCRdb table lists in-frame clones only, not all of them. The sample has a few million clones; 93% are singletons. Only CD45RO-negative cells positively selected for CCR7 counted as naive CD8 cells, so terminally differentiated effector memory CD45RA+ cells were excluded. Those who donated were healthy HIV-negative adults, with no recent acute infections or vaccinations reported. The source material was naive CD8+ T cells from PBMCs. This sequence was found in a man younger than 35 in good health. Some clones in this sample may be carry-over from other donors' samples. This sequence joins TRBV4-1 and TRBJ1-5; 7 bases fit TRBD1. The CDR3 is CASSQVGRGFDQPQHF. Written as DNA, the CDR3 is TGCGCCAGCAGCCAAGTAGGCAGGGGGTTTGATCAGCCCCAGCATTTT.